This T cell receptor beta chain was profiled in a study of CD8+CD57+ T cells in acquired aplastic anemia. CDR3 and TCR beta VDJ profiling relied on genomic DNA as the template. From the reads, TCRdb called clonotypes with MiXCR, one entry per CDR3 protein. The sample holds approximately 120,000 distinct CDR3 sequences, roughly 40% seen once. The CDR3 totals 15 residues. The V gene end was trimmed by 7 bases and the J gene end by 5 bases; junction bases not matched to a gene: 10. It was patients with CD8+CD57+ cell expansion by flow cytometry who were chosen for sequencing. None of the patients had been given any therapy when their blood was sampled.

The chain couples TRBV12-3 or TRBV12-4 to TRBJ2-3; 9 bases are shared with TRBD2. The sequence was obtained from a human donor with aplastic anemia. The sample comprised sorted CD4+, CD8+, or CD8+CD57+ T cells (not recorded which) from PBMCs. The DNA for the CDR3 is TGTGCCAGCATTGAACGCGGGGGGGCGGGAGATACGCAGTATTTT. Amino acids: CASIERGGAGDTQYF.